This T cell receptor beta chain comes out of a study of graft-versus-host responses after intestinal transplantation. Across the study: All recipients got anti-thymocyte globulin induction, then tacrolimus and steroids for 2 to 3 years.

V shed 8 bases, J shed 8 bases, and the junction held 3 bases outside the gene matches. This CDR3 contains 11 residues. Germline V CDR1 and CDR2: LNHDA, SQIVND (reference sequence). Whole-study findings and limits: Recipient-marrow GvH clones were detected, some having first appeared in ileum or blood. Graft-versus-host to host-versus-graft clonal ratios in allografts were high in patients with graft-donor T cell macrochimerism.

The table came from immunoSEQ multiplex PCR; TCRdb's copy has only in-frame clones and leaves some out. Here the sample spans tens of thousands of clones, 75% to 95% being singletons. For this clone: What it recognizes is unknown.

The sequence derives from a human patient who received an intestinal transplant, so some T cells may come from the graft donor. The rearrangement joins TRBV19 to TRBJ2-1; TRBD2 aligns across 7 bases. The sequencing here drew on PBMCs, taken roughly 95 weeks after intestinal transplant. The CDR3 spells CASGAGDEQFF. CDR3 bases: TGTGCCAGTGGTGCGGGGGATGAGCAGTTCTTC.